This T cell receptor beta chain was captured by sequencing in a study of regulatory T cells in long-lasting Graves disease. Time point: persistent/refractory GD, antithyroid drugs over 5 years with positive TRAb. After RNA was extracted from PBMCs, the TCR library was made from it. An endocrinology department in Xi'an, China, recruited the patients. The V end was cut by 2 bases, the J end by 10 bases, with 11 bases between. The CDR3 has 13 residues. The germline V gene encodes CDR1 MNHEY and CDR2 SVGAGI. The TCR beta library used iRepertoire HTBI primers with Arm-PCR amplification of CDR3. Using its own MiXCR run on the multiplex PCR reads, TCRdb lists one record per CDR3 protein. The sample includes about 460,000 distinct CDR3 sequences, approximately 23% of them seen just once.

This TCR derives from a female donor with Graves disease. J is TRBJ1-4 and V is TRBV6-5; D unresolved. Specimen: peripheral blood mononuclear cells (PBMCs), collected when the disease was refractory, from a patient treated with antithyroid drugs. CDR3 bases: TGTGCCAGCAGTTACAGTGGGGTTGGAAAACTGTTTTTT. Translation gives CASSYSGVGKLFF.